Sequencing of this T cell receptor (delta chain) was carried out in a study of gamma-delta T cells after stem cell transplantation. Germline V lookup: CDR1 TSWWSYY, CDR2 QGS. The CDR3 totals 24 residues. TCRdb fed the RT-PCR reads to CATT. The data contain 1,500 to 2,000 delta-chain clones, about 4% of them seen just once; the ten biggest clones take up 30% to 50%. This clone has a handful of counts. One base separates it from a far larger clone, so it is likely a read error. This CDR3 is also generated by other DNA sequences in the sample. The sequenced sample was gamma-delta T cells. The rearrangement uses TRDV1 and TRDJ1; 13 bases line up with TRDD3. This receptor was obtained from a human donor. It is not recorded whose cells these are; they may come from a transplant donor. The CDR3: CALGELLDLYRMYWGIRSTDKLIF. For the CDR3, the DNA is TGCGCTCTTGGGGAACTACTGGACCTCTACCGGATGTACTGGGGGATACGGTCTACCGATAAACTCATCTTT.